The 24 T cell receptor beta chains below all came from one sample that was sequenced in a study of identical twins. Each CDR3 protein is one row after TCRdb ran MiXCR on the 5' RACE reads. The data show about 690,000 distinct CDR3 sequences, less than 7% seen once. The sample consisted of naive T cells sorted from blood. These receptors all come from a man aged 18 to 30 in good health.

This clonotype was found many times. V is TRBV20-1 and J is TRBJ1-2; D uncertain. The CDR3 extends over 15 amino acids. Trimming pared 1 base from V and 3 bases from J, leaving 15 bases between. Germline values: CDR1 DFQATT, CDR2 SNEGSKA (reference sequence). The CDR3 DNA is TGCAGTGCTAGAGGAGTACTTGGGGAGGACTATGGCTACACCTTC. This encodes CSARGVLGEDYGYTF.

J is TRBJ2-1 and V is TRBV30; 12 bases fit TRBD2. J lost 7 bases, V lost 0 bases, and 7 bases had no gene match. Germline V CDR1 and CDR2: GTSNPN, SVGIG (reference sequence). This CDR3 has 16 amino acids. The CDR3 sequence: CAWSVHRTSGMNEQFF. CDR3 nucleotide sequence: TGTGCCTGGAGTGTACATAGGACTAGCGGGATGAATGAGCAGTTCTTC.

This clonotype was recorded many times. The genes are TRBV29-1 and TRBJ2-1, with 7 bases aligning to TRBD2. Germline trimming cut 4 bases from V and 6 bases from J; bases unmatched to any gene: 6. The CDR3 is made up of 13 amino acids. CDR1 SQVTM and CDR2 ANQGSEA come from the germline V gene. This chain's CDR3 is CSVVLGLPNEQFF. The CDR3 coding sequence is TGCAGCGTTGTTTTGGGACTACCCAATGAGCAGTTCTTC.

This clonotype showed up many times. The CDR3 loop reads CSVEFGANVLTF. In nucleotides, the CDR3 is TGCAGCGTTGAGTTTGGGGCCAACGTCCTGACTTTC. The V call is TRBV29-1, the J call TRBJ2-6, with D unclear. The CDR3 loop spans 12 amino acids. Germline lookup yields CDR1 SQVTM and CDR2 ANQGSEA. V was pared by 3 bases and J by 3 bases, with 3 bases between.

This clonotype was seen more than once but under ten times. The V and J genes are TRBV6-1 and TRBJ2-1; possibly TRBD2 for D (5 bases). The germline CDR1 and CDR2 sequences are MNHNS and SASEGT. This CDR3 is 14 amino acids long. Trimming removed 7 bases at V and 5 bases at J, with 15 bases between. CDR3 coding DNA: TGTGCCAGCATCCTACGGGGTTTTGACAATGAGCAGTTCTTC. Translating it yields CASILRGFDNEQFF.

The chain has TRBV28 and TRBJ2-1, with D possibly matching TRBD1 (6 bases). This CDR3 is 16 amino acids long. Trimming shortened V by 5 bases and J by 0 bases, and 14 bases separated the two germline ends. CDR1 and CDR2 from the germline V gene are MDHEN and SYDVKM. For the CDR3, the DNA is TGTGCCAGCAGTAAGACAGGTAAAAGCTCCTACAATGAGCAGTTCTTC. This gives the protein CASSKTGKSSYNEQFF.

This clonotype has a count of ten or more. The chain uses TRBV29-1 and TRBJ2-3; the D gene is possibly TRBD2 (5 bases). CDR3 length equals 16 residues. V was trimmed by 6 bases and J by 0 bases, leaving 19 bases between them. Germline CDR1 SQVTM, CDR2 ANQGSEA. The DNA for the CDR3 is TGCAGCGTACGAACCCCAACTAGATCTAGCACAGATACGCAGTATTTT. Translating gives CSVRTPTRSSTDTQYF.

This clonotype was recorded a few times. The chain is built from TRBV13 and TRBJ2-7, with a weak D call TRBD2 (6 bases). The germline V and J ends were trimmed by 5 bases and 6 bases, with 11 bases remaining between them. The CDR3 runs to 12 residues. Germline assignment: CDR1 PRHDT and CDR2 FYEKMQ (reference sequence). The DNA for the CDR3 is TGTGCCAGCAGCCAGACTAGGTCCGAGCAGTACTTC. It encodes CASSQTRSEQYF.

V is TRBV20-1 and J is TRBJ1-5; D unclear. V was shortened by 0 bases and J by 9 bases, with 12 bases between the two germline ends. Looked up from germline, CDR1 is DFQATT and CDR2 is SNEGSKA (reference sequence). This CDR3 region has 13 residues. The CDR3 sequence is CSARDPRGPPQHF. CDR3 nucleotide sequence: TGCAGTGCTAGAGATCCACGAGGTCCGCCCCAGCATTTT.

This clonotype occurred many times. This rearrangement joins TRBV9 to TRBJ2-3; possibly TRBD2 for D (6 bases). Per germline, CDR1 SGDLS and CDR2 YYNGEE. The CDR3 loop spans 19 amino acids. The germline V and J ends were trimmed by 0 bases and 1 base, with 21 bases remaining between them. In nucleotides, the CDR3 is TGTGCCAGCAGCGTAGGCCGAGGGATATGGCGGGGTGGCACAGATACGCAGTATTTT. Its protein is CASSVGRGIWRGGTDTQYF.

The genes are TRBV10-3 and TRBJ2-7, with 8 bases aligning to TRBD1. The CDR3 is made up of 13 amino acids. Looked up from germline, CDR1 is ENHRY and CDR2 is SYGVKD. V dropped 4 bases and J dropped 6; count of bases not matched to a gene: 5. The DNA of the CDR3 is TGTGCCATCAGTGGGACAGGGAGTGGCGAGCAGTACGTC. Its translation: CAISGTGSGEQYV.

The chain carries TRBV4-3 and TRBJ2-7, with D maybe TRBD2 (6 bases). The V end was cut by 5 bases, the J end by 6 bases, with 14 bases between. The CDR3 sequence is 13 residues long. CDR1 and CDR2 (germline): LGHNA, YSLEER. CDR3 protein: CASSWDSDGEQYF. CDR3 sequence (DNA): TGCGCCAGCAGCTGGGACTCCGACGGCGAGCAGTACTTC.

The rearrangement uses TRBV20-1 and TRBJ2-1, with 7 nucleotides matching TRBD2. In germline, CDR1 is DFQATT, CDR2 SNEGSKA (reference sequence). J was trimmed by 7 bases and V by 3 bases; bases with no gene match: 9. This CDR3 comprises 14 residues. The CDR3 DNA reads as TGCAGTGCTAGTACAAAGACTAGCTTGAATGAGCAGTTCTTC. It translates to CSASTKTSLNEQFF.

The V and J genes are TRBV6-1 and TRBJ2-1; D might be TRBD1 (5 bases). The V gene's germline CDR1 is MNHNS and CDR2 SASEGT. The CDR3 runs 16 residues. V lost 6 bases to trimming and J lost 8 bases, with 23 bases between them. The CDR3 sequence: CASSQQPGKGIDEQFF. The DNA for the CDR3 is TGTGCCAGCAGCCAACAACCAGGGAAGGGTATTGATGAGCAGTTCTTC.

This clonotype was observed at least ten times. The chain recombines TRBV28 with TRBJ2-7; a possible D gene is TRBD1 (5 bases). The CDR3 loop spans 17 amino acids. Germline assignment: CDR1 MDHEN and CDR2 SYDVKM. The V gene lost 4 bases and the J gene lost 2 bases, with 21 bases spanning the gap. CDR3 in DNA: TGTGCCAGCAGTTCGCCCGCCCAGGGCCAGGTCGCCTACGAGCAGTACTTC. Translated: CASSSPAQGQVAYEQYF.

This clonotype was counted ten times or more. The chain has TRBV27 and TRBJ2-1; tentative D call: TRBD1 (7 bases). Per germline, CDR1 MNHEY and CDR2 SMNVEV (reference sequence). V was cut by 5 bases and J by 4 bases, with 9 bases left in between. The CDR3 covers 13 residues. DNA for the CDR3: TGTGCCAGCAGTCCAGGGGGGTACAATGAGCAGTTCTTC. This sequence encodes CASSPGGYNEQFF.

This clonotype was recorded many times. The chain uses TRBV12-3 or TRBV12-4 and TRBJ1-1, with D unclear. The CDR3 runs 12 residues. With 5 bases removed from V and 0 bases from J, the gap between germline ends came to 4 bases. The CDR3 DNA is TGTGCCAGCAGTATCATGAACACTGAAGCTTTCTTT. Translated: CASSIMNTEAFF.

This clonotype has at least ten counts. This chain connects TRBV7-9 to TRBJ2-7; D unresolved. The CDR3 sequence is 13 residues long. CDR1 and CDR2 from the germline V gene are SEHNR and FQNEAQ (reference sequence). Trimming took 5 bases from V and 0 from J, leaving 8 bases between them. The CDR3 DNA follows: TGTGCCAGCAGCCGACTGAGCTCCTACGAGCAGTACGTC. Translation: CASSRLSSYEQYV.

This clonotype occurred once. This chain uses TRBV12-3 or TRBV12-4 with TRBJ1-4; maybe TRBD1 (6 bases). V was trimmed by 6 bases and J by 0 bases, leaving 11 bases between them. The CDR3 contains 15 residues. CDR3 in amino acids: CASRDAGATNEKLFF. CDR3 in DNA: TGTGCCAGCAGGGATGCAGGGGCAACTAATGAAAAACTGTTTTTT.

V usage is TRBV12-5 and J usage is TRBJ2-1; 11 nucleotides match TRBD2. V was clipped by 4 bases and J by 4 bases; unmatched bases: 6. Germline V CDR1 and CDR2: LGHNT, FRNRAP. The CDR3 consists of 16 residues. This chain's CDR3 is CASGWVTSGGYNEQFF. The CDR3 DNA follows: TGTGCTAGTGGTTGGGTAACTAGCGGGGGTTACAATGAGCAGTTCTTC. The entire variable domain, with the rest obtained from reference TRBV12-5 and TRBJ2-1, is as follows: DARVTQTPRHKVTEMGQEVTMRCQPILGHNTVFWYRQTMMQGLELLAYFRNRAPLDDSGMPKDRFSAEMPDATLATLKIQPSEPRDSAVYFCASGWVTSGGYNEQFFGPGTRLTVL.

This clonotype was counted at least ten times. The chain joins TRBV2 to TRBJ2-7, with D possibly matching TRBD1 (6 bases). The length of the CDR3 is 15 residues. The V end lost 2 bases, the J end lost 0 bases, and 11 bases lay between the germline ends. The V gene's germline CDR1 is SNHLY and CDR2 FYNNEI. The CDR3 here is CASSEQDRGSYEQYV. CDR3 coding DNA: TGTGCCAGCAGTGAACAGGACAGAGGCTCCTACGAGCAGTACGTC.

The table lists this clonotype with a few counts. This chain connects TRBV7-9 to TRBJ1-1; a weak D match, TRBD1 (5 bases). The V gene's germline CDR1 is SEHNR and CDR2 FQNEAQ (reference sequence). Trimming removed 8 bases at V and 4 bases at J, with 20 bases between. The CDR3 consists of 15 residues. As DNA, the CDR3 is TGTGCCAGCTCCCACCCTCAGGGAAGGGGCACTGAAGCTTTCTTT. Protein sequence: CASSHPQGRGTEAFF.

This chain uses TRBV7-9 with TRBJ1-1; no clear D gene. CDR1 and CDR2 (germline): SEHNR, FQNEAQ (reference sequence). V dropped 1 base and J dropped 11 bases, with 17 bases sitting between them. The CDR3 extends over 14 amino acids. The CDR3 nucleotides are TGTGCCAGCAGCTTAGAGGCCCGCGGGTTGGGGGCTTTCTTT. The encoded protein is CASSLEARGLGAFF.

This clonotype was seen more than once but under ten times. The chain has TRBV7-9 and TRBJ1-1, with D possibly being TRBD1 (5 bases). The V gene's germline CDR1 is SEHNR and CDR2 FQNEAQ (reference sequence). The V end lost 2 bases, the J end lost 4 bases, and 14 bases lay between the germline ends. There are 15 residues in the CDR3. The CDR3 here is CASSLLGGDGTEAFF. The CDR3 DNA sequence: TGTGCCAGCAGCTTACTTGGGGGGGATGGCACTGAAGCTTTCTTT. Looking up the rest from reference TRBV7-9 and TRBJ1-1 gives the full variable domain: DTGVSQNPRHKITKRGQNVTFRCDPISEHNRLYWYRQTLGQGPEFLTYFQNEAQLEKSRLLSDRFSAERPKGSFSTLEIQRTEQGDSAMYLCASSLLGGDGTEAFFGQGTRLTVV.